This T cell receptor (beta chain) was obtained from a study of regulatory T cells in long-lasting Graves disease. Study findings and constraints: Persistent Graves' disease cases displayed lower TCR diversity than newly diagnosed ones. Study of thyroid tissue was not done, with only peripheral blood studied. Newly diagnosed disease favored TRBV20-1 and TRBJ2-1 over persistent disease.

This clonotype was seen a few times. Its antigen is still unknown. Indicated time point: persistent/refractory GD, antithyroid drugs over 5 years with positive TRAb. PBMC RNA was the source of the TCR library. Per the germline V gene, CDR1 is SGHTA and CDR2 is FQGTGA. V was clipped by 5 bases and J by 5 bases, with 15 bases between them. The CDR3 runs 14 residues. Through Arm-PCR of CDR3 regions and iRepertoire HTBI primers, TCR beta libraries were built. TCRdb itself ran the multiplex PCR reads through MiXCR, one entry per CDR3 protein. The table lists roughly 400,000 distinct CDR3 sequences, around 23% of them singletons.

The sequencing used peripheral blood mononuclear cells (PBMCs), collected when the disease was refractory, from a patient treated with antithyroid drugs. The gene calls are TRBV7-3 and TRBJ1-1; a possible D gene is TRBD1 (5 bases). The receptor was isolated from a female donor with Graves disease. The CDR3 DNA sequence: TGTGCCAGCAGCCCGCGGGGGGGGGGGACTGAAGCTTTCTTT. Protein sequence: CASSPRGGGTEAFF. The whole variable domain, filled in from reference TRBV7-3 and TRBJ1-1, reads GAGVSQTPSNKVTEKGKYVELRCDPISGHTALYWYRQSLGQGPEFLIYFQGTGAADDSGLPNDRFFAVRPEGSVSTLKIQRTERGDSAVYLCASSPRGGGTEAFFGQGTRLTVV.